Listed below are T cell receptor beta chains from one sample, sequenced in a study of blood T cell repertoires in COVID-19. Method: immunoSEQ multiplex PCR; TCRdb's copy keeps in-frame clones and lacks some. The profile shows more than 85,000 clones, roughly 85% of them singletons. The sample was peripheral blood. The receptors stem from an elderly man with acute or convalescent COVID-19. Each CDR3 is given with its conserved first and last residue. D genes are given only for firm matches. For some rows the clone size is stated as once, few or many, or as a class when expanded; others skip it.

CASSQDFHGGSSYNSPLHF	TGCGCCAGCAGCCAAGATTTTCACGGAGGCAGCTCCTATAATTCACCCCTCCACTTT	NA	NA	TRBV4-3	TRBJ1-6
CASSKQGGTGELFF	TGTGCCAGTAGTAAACAGGGGGGGACCGGGGAGCTGTTTTTT	NA	NA	TRBV19	TRBJ2-2
CASSGTGTGGYEQYF	TGCGCCAGCAGCGGTACCGGGACAGGGGGCTACGAGCAGTACTTC	NA	TRBD1	TRBV5-1	TRBJ2-7
CASSLSGTAQETQYF	TGTGCCAGCAGTTTGAGCGGGACCGCCCAAGAGACCCAGTACTTC	NA	TRBD2	TRBV27	TRBJ2-5
CASSLYGGAPGQPQHF	TGTGCCAGCAGCTTGTACGGGGGGGCGCCGGGGCAGCCCCAGCATTTT	NA	NA	TRBV5-6	TRBJ1-5
CASTSSGGTDTQYF	TGTGCCAGCACCTCTAGCGGGGGCACAGATACGCAGTATTTT	NA	TRBD2	TRBV6-5	TRBJ2-3
CASSRLAVYGELFF	TGTGCCAGCAGCCGACTAGCGGTTTACGGGGAGCTGTTTTTT	NA	TRBD2	TRBV7-3	TRBJ2-2
CSGGLNYNEQFF	TGCAGCGGGGGACTAAACTACAATGAGCAGTTCTTC	NA	TRBD2	TRBV29-1	TRBJ2-1
CASSLEKVTGSPYEQYF	TGCGCCAGCAGCTTGGAAAAGGTGACAGGGTCCCCCTACGAGCAGTACTTC	NA	TRBD1	TRBV5-1	TRBJ2-7
CASSLGTGGTEAFF	TGTGCCAGCAGTTTAGGGACAGGTGGGACTGAAGCTTTCTTT	NA	TRBD1	TRBV27	TRBJ1-1
CASSPQGTYNEQFF	TGTGCCAGCTCACCACAGGGGACCTACAATGAGCAGTTCTTC	NA	NA	TRBV18	TRBJ2-1
CASSLGQGLTEAFF	TGTGCCAGCAGCTTGGGACAGGGGTTGACTGAAGCTTTCTTT	NA	TRBD1	TRBV5-5	TRBJ1-1
CASSSGGIGGDEQFF	TGTGCCAGCAGCTCTGGGGGAATAGGAGGGGATGAGCAGTTCTTC	NA	NA	TRBV11-2	TRBJ2-1
CATLILWANQPQHF	TGTGCCACCCTAATCCTCTGGGCCAATCAGCCCCAGCATTTT	few	NA	TRBV24-1	TRBJ1-5
CASSTLDFPNTGELFF	TGTGCCAGTAGTACATTGGACTTTCCGAACACCGGGGAGCTGTTTTTT	NA	NA	TRBV19	TRBJ2-2
CASSPTSGGTTGELFF	TGTGCCAGCAGCCCGACTAGCGGGGGTACCACCGGGGAGCTGTTTTTT	few	TRBD2	TRBV14	TRBJ2-2
CASNRQGSGGEAFF	TGTGCCAGCAATAGGCAGGGTAGCGGAGGCGAAGCTTTCTTT	NA	NA	TRBV6-5	TRBJ1-1
CASSLDRNNGYTF	TGTGCCAGCAGCTTGGACAGGAACAATGGCTACACCTTC	NA	TRBD1	TRBV7-9	TRBJ1-2
CASSLTGTGVTFF	TGTGCCAGCAGTCTTACCGGGACAGGGGTTACTTTCTTT	NA	TRBD1	TRBV28	TRBJ1-1
CASSAGGQGMVEQYF	TGTGCCAGCAGCGCCGGGGGACAGGGAATGGTCGAGCAGTACTTC	NA	TRBD1	TRBV9	TRBJ2-7
CASSLDRGGTEAFF	TGCGCCAGCAGCTTGGACAGGGGCGGGACTGAAGCTTTCTTT	NA	TRBD1	TRBV5-1	TRBJ1-1
CASSVAGNRGEKLFF	TGTGCCAGCAGCGTAGCTGGGAACAGGGGTGAAAAACTGTTTTTT	few	TRBD1	TRBV9	TRBJ1-4
CASRRVLPGELFF	TGTGCCAGCAGGAGGGTACTACCCGGGGAGCTGTTTTTT	NA	NA	TRBV6-5	TRBJ2-2
CASSPTTRQGPGYTF	TGTGCCAGCTCACCAACGACGCGACAGGGTCCTGGCTACACCTTC	NA	TRBD1	TRBV18	TRBJ1-2
CASSLRTGNEKLFF	TGTGCCAGCAGCCTTCGGACAGGAAATGAAAAACTGTTTTTT	NA	TRBD1	TRBV5-8	TRBJ1-4
CASSGASPGGNQPQHF	TGTGCCAGCAGTGGGGCTTCACCGGGGGGCAATCAGCCCCAGCATTTT	NA	NA	TRBV2	TRBJ1-5
CASINYRGLVPEAFF	TGTGCCAGCATTAACTACAGGGGTCTGGTCCCTGAAGCTTTCTTT	NA	TRBD1	TRBV6-5	TRBJ1-1
CASSLWLEETQYF	TGTGCCAGCAGCTTATGGCTGGAAGAGACCCAGTACTTC	once	NA	TRBV7-3	TRBJ2-5
CSASILAGDIQETQYF	TGCAGTGCTAGTATACTAGCGGGAGACATCCAAGAGACCCAGTACTTC	NA	TRBD2	TRBV20-1	TRBJ2-5